Below are 32 T cell receptor beta chains sequenced from a single sample in a study of blood T cell repertoires in COVID-19. Produced via immunoSEQ multiplex PCR; TCRdb's table is partial and in-frame only. The sample shows tens of thousands of clones, 85% to 90% of them seen only once. The sample was peripheral blood. The receptors originated from a man between 50 and 59 years old with active COVID-19.

This chain connects TRBV6-4 to TRBJ2-5; D is perhaps TRBD2 (7 bases). V lost 3 bases to trimming and J lost 5 bases, with 16 bases between them. The V gene's germline CDR1 is MRHNA and CDR2 SNTAGT. The CDR3 runs to 15 residues. The DNA for the CDR3 is TGTGCCAGCAGTGAAAGAGCGGAGGGGGGGGAGACCCAGTACTTC. Its protein product is CASSERAEGGETQYF.

The rearrangement uses TRBV19 and TRBJ1-1; 8 bases fit TRBD1. The germline CDR1 and CDR2 sequences are LNHDA and SQIVND (reference sequence). Germline trimming cut 3 bases from V and 5 bases from J; bases unmatched to any gene: 5. The CDR3 is 14 amino acids. This chain's CDR3 is CASSMDRARTEAFF. CDR3 nucleotides: TGTGCCAGTAGTATGGACAGGGCCCGGACTGAAGCTTTCTTT.

The V call is TRBV6-5, the J call TRBJ2-7; a possible D gene is TRBD2 (6 bases). This CDR3 region has 14 residues. V shed 2 bases and J shed 6 bases, with 14 bases lying between them. Germline values: CDR1 MNHEY, CDR2 SVGAGI. The CDR3 region is CASSYLRELGEQYF. CDR3 DNA: TGTGCCAGCAGTTACCTCCGGGAGCTGGGCGAGCAGTACTTC.

The chain joins TRBV7-2 to TRBJ2-2; 9 nucleotides match TRBD1. This CDR3 has 15 residues. From germline, CDR1 is SGHTA and CDR2 FQGNSA. Trimming at V came to 5 bases and at J to 5 bases, leaving 6 bases not matched to a gene. The CDR3 coding sequence is TGTGCCAGCAGCACACGGACAGGGGTGACCGGGGAGCTGTTTTTT. Protein sequence: CASSTRTGVTGELFF.

This sequence joins TRBV2 and TRBJ1-5; D is perhaps TRBD1 (6 bases). The germline gives CDR1 SNHLY, CDR2 FYNNEI. The CDR3 extends over 18 amino acids. Trimming stripped 2 bases from V and 0 bases from J, with 17 bases between. The DNA of the CDR3 is TGTGCCAGCAGTGAAAGCCAGGGGCACCGCATTAGCAATCAGCCCCAGCATTTT. It specifies CASSESQGHRISNQPQHF.

The rearrangement uses TRBV11-2 and TRBJ2-7; no clear D. The CDR3 has 11 amino acids. Trimming pared 5 bases from V and 1 base from J, leaving 3 bases between. Germline lookup yields CDR1 SGHAT and CDR2 FQNNGV. CDR3 DNA sequence: TGTGCCAGCAGCGTATCCTACGAGCAGTACTTC. Translation gives CASSVSYEQYF.

The CDR3 DNA reads as TGTGCCCCTTGGACAGGGAGAACCATATATTTT. Translation: CAPWTGRTIYF. V and J are TRBV15 and TRBJ1-3; the match to TRBD1 covers 8 bases. With 11 bases clipped from V and 10 bases from J, the junction kept 7 bases outside the gene matches. Germline-derived CDR1 and CDR2 are LNHNV and YYDKDF (reference sequence). The CDR3 runs to 11 residues.

The chain combines TRBV2 with TRBJ2-6; 8 bases match TRBD2. V was clipped by 4 bases and J by 3 bases; unmatched bases: 8. The CDR3 covers 17 residues. The V gene's germline CDR1 is SNHLY and CDR2 FYNNEI. The CDR3 DNA is TGTGCCAGCAGTGCCGCAGCGGGGGTCTTTGGGGCCAACGTCCTGACTTTC. Protein product: CASSAAAGVFGANVLTF.

Points on this clone: Different DNA sequences within this sample yield the same CDR3. The genes are TRBV6-5 and TRBJ2-1; the match to TRBD1 covers 9 bases. V trimming: 5 bases; J trimming: 4 bases; junction bases outside the gene matches: 3. Germline lookup yields CDR1 MNHEY and CDR2 SVGAGI. The CDR3 is made up of 14 amino acids. DNA of the CDR3: TGTGCCAGCAGTAGCGGGACAGGGTACAATGAGCAGTTCTTC. Translated: CASSSGTGYNEQFF.

This clone was detected only once. The V gene is TRBV5-1, the J gene TRBJ1-2; D remains ambiguous. This CDR3 comprises 13 residues. Looked up from germline, CDR1 is SGHRS and CDR2 is YFSETQ. Trimming removed 1 base from V and 2 bases from J, with 6 bases in between. DNA of the CDR3: TGCGCCAGCAGCTTGAACAGAAACTATGGCTACACCTTC. This sequence encodes CASSLNRNYGYTF.

This sequence joins TRBV4-1 and TRBJ1-6; D uncertain. CDR1 is MGHRA and CDR2 is YSYEKL in the germline V gene. V shed 1 base and J shed 4 bases, with 11 bases lying between them. The CDR3 is 16 amino acids. The CDR3 reads CASSQAGRSYNSPLHF. Written as DNA, the CDR3 is TGCGCCAGCAGCCAAGCTGGCAGGTCTTATAATTCACCCCTCCACTTT.

This chain connects TRBV30 to TRBJ1-4, with 7 bases lining up with TRBD1. Losses at the gene ends were 7 bases for V and 7 bases for J; bases not matched to a gene: 12. The germline gives CDR1 GTSNPN, CDR2 SVGIG (reference sequence). This CDR3 has 14 amino acids. CDR3 nucleotide sequence: TGTGCCTCGGACAAGGGGGCGCAGGGTGAAAAACTGTTTTTT. Translating it yields CASDKGAQGEKLFF.

This clone was recorded only once. The chain links TRBV7-8 to TRBJ1-6; D ambiguous. V was pared by 5 bases and J by 7 bases, with 21 bases between. This CDR3 has 17 residues. Germline lookup yields CDR1 SGHVS and CDR2 FQNEAQ. The CDR3 sequence: CASSPYGQSFRNSPLHF. The CDR3, as DNA: TGTGCCAGCAGCCCATATGGCCAGTCCTTTCGCAATTCACCCCTCCACTTT.

The genes are TRBV7-9 and TRBJ2-5, with a tentative D call TRBD1 (6 bases). Germline CDR1 is SEHNR and CDR2 is FQNEAQ (reference sequence). V lost 3 bases and J lost 4, with 12 bases in between. This CDR3 is built from 14 residues. CDR3 coding DNA: TGTGCCAGCAGCTTTTCAGGGGCTGGAGAGACCCAGTACTTC. Amino acids: CASSFSGAGETQYF.

The V and J genes are TRBV30 and TRBJ2-2; 13 nucleotides line up with TRBD2. Germline V gene data show CDR1 as GTSNPN and CDR2 as SVGIG (reference sequence). With 4 bases clipped from V and 0 bases from J, the junction kept 5 bases outside the gene matches. The CDR3 is 17 residues long. The CDR3 DNA follows: TGTGCCTGGATGGGACTAGCGGGATCTTCGAACACCGGGGAGCTGTTTTTT. Protein product: CAWMGLAGSSNTGELFF.

The V call is TRBV30, the J call TRBJ2-7; weak D call: TRBD1 (6 bases). V shed 0 bases and J shed 4 bases, with 10 bases lying between them. The CDR3 is 13 residues long. Germline-derived CDR1 and CDR2 are GTSNPN and SVGIG (reference sequence). The CDR3 sequence: CAWSVGGQYEQYV. As DNA, the CDR3 is TGTGCCTGGAGTGTAGGGGGTCAGTACGAGCAGTACGTC.

The table lists this clone with a count of one. The CDR3, as DNA: TGTGCCAGCAGCTTAACCCGACAGGGCTCGGGGTCACCCCTCCACTTT. Translated, it gives CASSLTRQGSGSPLHF. This chain links TRBV7-3 with TRBJ1-6, with 7 bases matching TRBD1. The length of the CDR3 is 16 residues. Germline CDR1 SGHTA, CDR2 FQGTGA. With 0 bases clipped from V and 10 bases from J, the junction kept 9 bases outside the gene matches. The full variable domain, completed using reference TRBV7-3 and TRBJ1-6, is GAGVSQTPSNKVTEKGKYVELRCDPISGHTALYWYRQSLGQGPEFLIYFQGTGAADDSGLPNDRFFAVRPEGSVSTLKIQRTERGDSAVYLCASSLTRQGSGSPLHFGNGTRLTVT.

V is TRBV12-3 or TRBV12-4 and J is TRBJ2-1; D call uncertain. V lost 6 bases and J 13 bases, leaving 16 bases between the germline ends. There are 12 residues in the CDR3. CDR3 DNA sequence: TGTGCCAGCAGCCCAAGTGAGCGAGACCAGTTCTTC. Encoded protein: CASSPSERDQFF.

The sample holds a few counts of this clone. The same CDR3 arises from other DNA sequences in this sample as well. The chain carries TRBV24-1 and TRBJ2-2, with 7 bases aligning to TRBD1. CDR3 size: 13 residues. Unmatched junction bases numbered 2, after V lost 7 bases and J lost 4 bases. CDR1 and CDR2 from the germline V gene are KGHDR and SFDVKD. CDR3 sequence (DNA): TGTGCCACCAGAGCAGGGGGCACCGGGGAGCTGTTTTTT. As protein: CATRAGGTGELFF.

The chain is built from TRBV27 and TRBJ1-6; 7 bases agree with TRBD1. The CDR3 has 16 amino acids. Germline loops: CDR1 MNHEY, CDR2 SMNVEV (reference sequence). The V and J ends lost 5 bases and 5 bases, in that order; junction bases with no gene match: 9. The CDR3 DNA is TGTGCCAGCAGTAGTATCCGGACAGGCAATAATTCACCCCTCCACTTT. Translating gives CASSSIRTGNNSPLHF.

The V and J genes are TRBV27 and TRBJ2-1; 8 nucleotides line up with TRBD2. The CDR3 covers 15 residues. Germline assignment: CDR1 MNHEY and CDR2 SMNVEV (reference sequence). V gave up 3 bases and J gave up 3 bases; unmatched junction bases: 4. For the CDR3, the DNA is TGTGCCAGCAGTTTTACCGGGGGGGGCTACAATGAGCAGTTCTTC. Amino acids: CASSFTGGGYNEQFF.

This rearrangement joins TRBV19 to TRBJ2-1; 9 nucleotides agree with TRBD2. Germline V gene data show CDR1 as LNHDA and CDR2 as SQIVND (reference sequence). The CDR3 runs 14 residues. V was clipped by 5 bases and J by 6 bases; unmatched bases: 5. The CDR3 region has the DNA TGTGCCAGTAGTTTTAGCGGGAGTATCAATGAGCAGTTCTTC. Protein product: CASSFSGSINEQFF.

This chain uses TRBV11-2 with TRBJ1-1; the D is unclear. V lost 5 bases and J 2 bases, leaving 12 bases between the germline ends. This CDR3 is 14 amino acids long. Germline loops: CDR1 SGHAT, CDR2 FQNNGV. CDR3 in DNA: TGTGCCAGCAGCGACCGGCAGGTTAACACTGAAGCTTTCTTT. This gives the protein CASSDRQVNTEAFF.

Written as DNA, the CDR3 is TGCAGCGTTGACTCCGACAGGGGACCCTATGGCTACACCTTC. Its translation: CSVDSDRGPYGYTF. The chain is built from TRBV29-1 and TRBJ1-2; 8 nucleotides agree with TRBD1. V lost 3 bases to trimming and J lost 4 bases; unmatched junction nucleotides: 7. The CDR3 is 14 residues long. CDR1 is SQVTM and CDR2 is ANQGSEA in the germline V gene.

The V and J genes are TRBV7-3 and TRBJ2-5; D is ambiguous. The germline V gene has CDR1 SGHTA and CDR2 FQGTGA. V lost 1 base to trimming and J lost 5 bases, with 8 bases between them. The length of the CDR3 is 13 residues. CDR3 protein: CASSLSSVETQYF. The CDR3 DNA reads as TGTGCCAGCAGCTTAAGTAGTGTGGAGACCCAGTACTTC.

The chain employs TRBV16 and TRBJ1-1, with 7 bases fitting TRBD1. Germline lookup yields CDR1 KGHSY and CDR2 FQNENV. V was pared by 0 bases and J by 1 base, with 8 bases of the junction left unmatched. The CDR3 runs 17 residues. This chain's CDR3 is CASSQSGQRTPNTEAFF. The CDR3, as DNA: TGTGCCAGCAGCCAATCGGGACAGCGAACCCCGAACACTGAAGCTTTCTTT.

J is TRBJ2-1 and V is TRBV23-1, with no clear D. TRBV23-1 is identified as an open reading frame with a role that is uncertain. The V and J ends lost 1 base and 2 bases respectively, with 15 bases between them. The CDR3 loop spans 17 amino acids. The CDR3 loop is CASSQYPPTKPYNEQFF. CDR3 in DNA: TGCGCCAGCAGTCAATATCCCCCCACTAAGCCCTACAATGAGCAGTTCTTC.

V is TRBV14 and J is TRBJ2-7, with a possible D match to TRBD2 (5 bases). The CDR3 spans 13 residues. Germline V gives CDR1 SGHDN, CDR2 FVKESK. V was pared by 1 base and J by 6 bases, with 10 bases between. Here the CDR3 DNA reads TGTGCCAGCAGCCAAGCCGGGAAGGGCGAGCAGTACTTC. This translates into CASSQAGKGEQYF.

This chain joins TRBV12-3 or TRBV12-4 and TRBJ2-5; no clear D gene. This CDR3 is built from 12 residues. Trimming removed 6 bases at V and 3 bases at J, with 8 bases between. CDR3 in amino acids: CASSEIKETQYF. The DNA for the CDR3 is TGTGCCAGCAGCGAGATTAAAGAGACCCAGTACTTC.

The rearrangement joins TRBV7-9 to TRBJ2-3, with TRBD2 matching 10 bases. CDR1 is SEHNR and CDR2 is FQNEAQ in the germline V gene (reference sequence). The J segment lost 2 bases and the V segment lost 1 base, leaving 9 bases of the junction unmatched. The CDR3 spans 18 residues. CDR3 in amino acids: CASSLDPRTSGYTDTQYF. CDR3 sequence (DNA): TGTGCCAGCAGCTTAGACCCCCGGACTAGCGGATACACAGATACGCAGTATTTT.

The chain has TRBV5-4 and TRBJ2-1; D may be TRBD2 (5 bases). Trimming stripped 0 bases from V and 0 bases from J, with 10 bases between. This CDR3 comprises 16 residues. In germline, CDR1 is SGHNT, CDR2 YYREEE (reference sequence). DNA of the CDR3: TGTGCCAGCAGCTTGGGGCAGCGGAGCTCCTACAATGAGCAGTTCTTC. Its protein product is CASSLGQRSSYNEQFF.

The sample holds a few counts of this clone. The chain employs TRBV6-5 and TRBJ2-3; D gene ambiguous. V was shortened by 7 bases and J by 2 bases, with 10 bases between the two germline ends. The CDR3 runs to 13 residues. From germline, CDR1 is MNHEY and CDR2 SVGAGI. CDR3 sequence: CASTEMHTDTQYF. Here the CDR3 DNA reads TGTGCCAGCACCGAGATGCACACAGATACGCAGTATTTT.